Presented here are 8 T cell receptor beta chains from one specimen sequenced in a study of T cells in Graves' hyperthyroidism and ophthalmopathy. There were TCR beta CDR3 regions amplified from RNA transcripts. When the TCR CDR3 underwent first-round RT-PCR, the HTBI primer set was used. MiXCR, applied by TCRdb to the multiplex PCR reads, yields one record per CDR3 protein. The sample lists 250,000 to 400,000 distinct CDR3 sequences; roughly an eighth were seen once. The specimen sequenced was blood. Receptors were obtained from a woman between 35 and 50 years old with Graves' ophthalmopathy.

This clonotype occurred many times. The DNA for the CDR3 is TGTGCCAGCAGTACCGACAGGGTATCCTACGAGCAGTACTTC. This translates into CASSTDRVSYEQYF. The chain combines TRBV6-1 with TRBJ2-7; 7 bases fit TRBD1. This CDR3 is built from 14 residues. The germline V gene encodes CDR1 MNHNS and CDR2 SASEGT. V lost 5 bases and J lost 1; bases outside the gene matches: 5.

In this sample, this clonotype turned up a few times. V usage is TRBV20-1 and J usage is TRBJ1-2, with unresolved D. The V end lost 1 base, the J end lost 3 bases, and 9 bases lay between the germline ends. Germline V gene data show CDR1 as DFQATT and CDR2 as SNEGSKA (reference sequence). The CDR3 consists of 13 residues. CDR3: CSARGAPYYGYTF. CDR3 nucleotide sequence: TGCAGTGCTAGAGGGGCCCCCTACTATGGCTACACCTTC.

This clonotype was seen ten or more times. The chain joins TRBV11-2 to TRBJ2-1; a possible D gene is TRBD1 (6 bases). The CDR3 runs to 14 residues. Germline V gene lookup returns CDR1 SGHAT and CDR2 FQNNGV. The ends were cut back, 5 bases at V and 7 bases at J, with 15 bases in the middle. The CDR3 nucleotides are TGTGCCAGCAGCACCTTTGGGACACGGAATGAGCAGTTCTTC. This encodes CASSTFGTRNEQFF. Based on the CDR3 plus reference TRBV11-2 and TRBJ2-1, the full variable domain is EAGVAQSPRYKIIEKRQSVAFWCNPISGHATLYWYQQILGQGPKLLIQFQNNGVVDDSQLPKDRFSAERLKGVDSTLKIQPAKLEDSAVYLCASSTFGTRNEQFFGPGTRLTVL.

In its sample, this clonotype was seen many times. As DNA, the CDR3 is TGTGCCAGCAGAAGACAGGGTGGGGACTATGGCTACACCTTC. It specifies CASRRQGGDYGYTF. The rearrangement links TRBV28 to TRBJ1-2; TRBD1 agrees at 7 bases. The V gene's germline CDR1 is MDHEN and CDR2 SYDVKM. The V gene end was trimmed by 6 bases and the J gene end by 3 bases; junction bases not matched to a gene: 7. This CDR3 has 14 residues.

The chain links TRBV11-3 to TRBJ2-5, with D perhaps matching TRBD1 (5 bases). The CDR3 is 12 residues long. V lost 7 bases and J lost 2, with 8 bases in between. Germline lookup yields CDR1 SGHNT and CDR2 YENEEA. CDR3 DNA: TGTGCCAGCACAGGGCAGCAAGAGACCCAGTACTTC. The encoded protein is CASTGQQETQYF. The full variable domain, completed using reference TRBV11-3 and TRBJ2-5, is EAGVVQSPRYKIIEKKQPVAFWCNPISGHNTLYWYLQNLGQGPELLIRYENEEAVDDSQLPKDRFSAERLKGVDSTLKIQPAELGDSAVYLCASTGQQETQYFGPGTRLLVL.

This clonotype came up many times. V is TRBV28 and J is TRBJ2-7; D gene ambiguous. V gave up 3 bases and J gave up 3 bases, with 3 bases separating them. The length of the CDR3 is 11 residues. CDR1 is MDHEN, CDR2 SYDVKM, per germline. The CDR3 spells CASSFYYEQYF. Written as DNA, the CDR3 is TGTGCCAGCAGTTTTTACTACGAGCAGTACTTC.

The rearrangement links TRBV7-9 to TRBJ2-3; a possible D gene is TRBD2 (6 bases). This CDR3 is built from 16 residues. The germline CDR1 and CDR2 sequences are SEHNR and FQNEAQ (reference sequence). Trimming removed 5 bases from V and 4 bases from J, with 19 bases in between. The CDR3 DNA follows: TGTGCCAGCAGCCAAGAAGGAGGGCTAGGGGCAGATACGCAGTATTTT. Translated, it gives CASSQEGGLGADTQYF.

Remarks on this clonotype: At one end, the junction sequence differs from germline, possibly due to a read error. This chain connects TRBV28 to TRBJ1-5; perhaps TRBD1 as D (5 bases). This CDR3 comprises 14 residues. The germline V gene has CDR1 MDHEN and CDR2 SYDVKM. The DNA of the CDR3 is TGTGCCGGCAGTCCCCGGGACGGGGATCAGCCCCAGCATTTT. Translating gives CAGSPRDGDQPQHF.